This entry features one T cell receptor beta chain sequence. This sample is part of a study of T cells in Graves' hyperthyroidism and ophthalmopathy. V trimming: 3 bases; J trimming: 0 bases; junction bases outside the gene matches: 6. In germline, CDR1 is SGDLS, CDR2 YYNGEE. CDR3 size: 16 residues. The study left out patients who had uncontrolled infection, other autoimmune disease, pregnancy or lactation. Isolation of PBMCs was performed on about 10 ml fresh peripheral blood. The TCR beta CDR3 regions underwent amplification using RNA transcripts as the source. Carried out on the TCR CDR3, a first-round RT-PCR used the HTBI primer set. Via MiXCR, TCRdb re-called the multiplex PCR reads, giving one row per CDR3 protein. The sample carries roughly 240,000 distinct CDR3 sequences, roughly 15% recorded once.

The sample consisted of blood. V and J are TRBV9 and TRBJ2-3, with 8 bases that match TRBD2. This receptor was identified in a woman between 18 and 29 years old with Graves' ophthalmopathy. CDR3 coding DNA: TGTGCCAGCAGCGCCGGGGGGGGTGGTAGCACAGATACGCAGTATTTT. This translates into CASSAGGGGSTDTQYF.